The clone carrying this T cell receptor (beta chain) came up a few times. What it binds is not known. The germline V gene has CDR1 SEHNR and CDR2 FQNEAQ (reference sequence). V gave up 6 bases and J gave up 2 bases; unmatched junction bases: 6. The CDR3 is 16 residues long. This record comes from a study of human T cells and chemical hapten exposure. Study summary: 2% DPC applied to a 2 cm by 2 cm arm area sensitized donors.

Library construction involved attaching unique molecular identifiers to individual cDNA molecules, which allowed quantitative, reproducible TCR counting. TCRdb independently ran MiXCR on the RACE reads; one entry per CDR3 protein. The table lists about 270,000 distinct CDR3 sequences, around 7.3% of them singletons. Indicated time point: pre-sensitization, week 0. Treatment noted: therapeutic diphenylcyclopropenone sensitization with weekly scalp DPC. General study results and limits: TCRs above 1 in 1000 frequency stayed constant with DPC sensitization.

The material sequenced was whole blood, taken in connection with sensitization to the hapten diphenylcyclopropenone (DPC). The chain joins TRBV7-9 to TRBJ2-3; the match to TRBD2 covers 12 bases. The sequence was obtained from a man younger than 35 with alopecia areata. Some clones in this sample may be carry-over from other donors' samples. CDR3 sequence reads: CASSSTSGRTTDTQYF. The CDR3 DNA follows: TGTGCCAGCAGTTCGACTAGCGGGAGAACCACAGATACGCAGTATTTT.